The clone carrying this TCR beta chain was seen a few times. The CDR3 runs to 15 residues. In germline, CDR1 is KGHDR, CDR2 SFDVKD. V lost 3 bases and J lost 6, with 14 bases in between. The sample comes from a study of blood T cell repertoires in COVID-19. Study at large: COVID-19 samples collected from the United States, Italy and Spain covered acute and convalescent phases. PBMCs, B-cell-depleted T cells, or T cells were the source of the cDNA or gDNA that made up the material.

In the study's own analysis: Reference gene primer amplification gave nucleated cell count estimates. The table came from immunoSEQ multiplex PCR; TCRdb's copy has only in-frame clones and leaves some out. D and trimming come from the DNA, and the V and J calls and clone size come from that table. The sample contains around 83,000 clones, about nine tenths of which appear only once. The chain recombines TRBV24-1 with TRBJ1-5; D is perhaps TRBD1 (6 bases). Sequencing was performed on peripheral blood. The source of this sequence is a man between 50 and 59 years old with active or convalescent COVID-19. The DNA for the CDR3 is TGTGCCACCAGTGATGGAACAGGGATTGTTCAGCCCCAGCATTTT. Its translation: CATSDGTGIVQPQHF.